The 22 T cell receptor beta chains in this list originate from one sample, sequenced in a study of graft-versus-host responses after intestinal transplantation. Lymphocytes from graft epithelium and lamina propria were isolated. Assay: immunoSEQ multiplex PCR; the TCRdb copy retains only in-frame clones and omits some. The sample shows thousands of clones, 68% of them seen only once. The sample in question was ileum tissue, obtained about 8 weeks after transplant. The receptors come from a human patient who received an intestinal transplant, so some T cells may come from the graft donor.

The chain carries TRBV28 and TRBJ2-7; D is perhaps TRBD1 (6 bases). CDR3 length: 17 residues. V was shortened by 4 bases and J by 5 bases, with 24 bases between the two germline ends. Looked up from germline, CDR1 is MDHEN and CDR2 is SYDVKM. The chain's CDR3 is CASSSHQTGFVIDEQYV. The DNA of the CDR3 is TGTGCCAGCAGTTCACACCAAACAGGGTTCGTTATTGACGAGCAGTACGTC.

The CDR3 bases are TGTGCCAGCAGGGATCCTGGCCCGACGGGTAGGGGCTATGGCTACACCTTC. It encodes CASRDPGPTGRGYGYTF. The chain uses TRBV28 and TRBJ1-2; tentatively, D is TRBD1 (5 bases). V was cut by 6 bases and J by 4 bases, with 24 bases left in between. Germline CDR1 reads MDHEN; CDR2 reads SYDVKM. This CDR3 has 17 residues.

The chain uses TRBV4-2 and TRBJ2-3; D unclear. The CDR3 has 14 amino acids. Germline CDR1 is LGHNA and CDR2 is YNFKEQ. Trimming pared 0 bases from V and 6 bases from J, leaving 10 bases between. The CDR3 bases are TGTGCCAGCAGCCAAGATAGACGGAGCGATACGCAGTATTTT. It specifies CASSQDRRSDTQYF.

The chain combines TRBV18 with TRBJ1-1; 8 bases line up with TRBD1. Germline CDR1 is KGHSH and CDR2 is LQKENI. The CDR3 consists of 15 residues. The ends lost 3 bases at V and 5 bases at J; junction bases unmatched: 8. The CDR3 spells CASSPTQGARTEAFF. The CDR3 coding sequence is TGTGCCAGCTCACCGACTCAGGGGGCGCGGACTGAAGCTTTCTTT.

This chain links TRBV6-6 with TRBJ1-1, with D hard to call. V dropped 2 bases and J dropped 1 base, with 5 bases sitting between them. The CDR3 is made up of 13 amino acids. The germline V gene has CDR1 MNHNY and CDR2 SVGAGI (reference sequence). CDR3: CASSYVSNTEAFF. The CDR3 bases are TGTGCCAGCAGTTACGTATCGAACACTGAAGCTTTCTTT.

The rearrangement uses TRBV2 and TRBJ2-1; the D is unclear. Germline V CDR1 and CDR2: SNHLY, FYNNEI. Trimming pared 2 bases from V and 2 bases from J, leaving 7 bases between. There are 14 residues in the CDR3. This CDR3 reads CASSERVTYNEQFF. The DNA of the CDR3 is TGTGCCAGCAGTGAACGGGTTACCTACAATGAGCAGTTCTTC.

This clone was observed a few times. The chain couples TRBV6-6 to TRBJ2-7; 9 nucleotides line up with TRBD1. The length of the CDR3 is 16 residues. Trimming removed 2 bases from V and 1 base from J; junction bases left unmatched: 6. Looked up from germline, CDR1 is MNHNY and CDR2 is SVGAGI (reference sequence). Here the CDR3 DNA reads TGTGCCAGCAGTTACCTCCTGGACAGGGGTTCCTACGAGCAGTACGTC. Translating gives CASSYLLDRGSYEQYV.

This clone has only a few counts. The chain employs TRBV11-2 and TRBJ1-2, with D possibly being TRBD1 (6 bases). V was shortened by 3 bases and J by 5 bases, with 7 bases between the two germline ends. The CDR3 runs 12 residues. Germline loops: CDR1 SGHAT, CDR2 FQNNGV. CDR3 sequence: CASSFGQYGYTF. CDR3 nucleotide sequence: TGTGCCAGCAGCTTCGGACAGTATGGCTACACCTTC.

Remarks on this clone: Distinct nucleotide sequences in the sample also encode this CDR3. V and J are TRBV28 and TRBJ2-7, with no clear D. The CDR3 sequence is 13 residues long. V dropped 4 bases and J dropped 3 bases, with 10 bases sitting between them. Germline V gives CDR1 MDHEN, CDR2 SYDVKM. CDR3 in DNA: TGTGCCAGCAGTTATGACCGATACTACGAGCAGTACGTC. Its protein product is CASSYDRYYEQYV.

CDR3 protein: CASSPAQGNEQYV. In DNA, the CDR3 is TGTGCCAGCTCACCTGCACAGGGAAACGAGCAGTACGTC. The chain joins TRBV18 to TRBJ2-7, with D perhaps matching TRBD1 (6 bases). V was clipped by 3 bases and J by 5 bases, with 11 bases between them. This CDR3 is built from 13 residues. Germline V gene data show CDR1 as KGHSH and CDR2 as LQKENI.

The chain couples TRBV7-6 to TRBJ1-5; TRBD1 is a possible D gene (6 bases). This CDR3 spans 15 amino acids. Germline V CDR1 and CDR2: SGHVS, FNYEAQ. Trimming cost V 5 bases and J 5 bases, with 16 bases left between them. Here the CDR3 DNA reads TGTGCCAGCAGCCAGGTCGAGGGACACTATCAGCCCCAGCATTTT. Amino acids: CASSQVEGHYQPQHF.

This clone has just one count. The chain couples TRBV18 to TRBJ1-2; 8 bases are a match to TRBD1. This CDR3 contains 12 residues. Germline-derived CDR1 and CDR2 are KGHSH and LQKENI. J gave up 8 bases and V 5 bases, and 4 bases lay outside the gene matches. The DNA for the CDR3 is TGTGCCAGCTCATCGGACAGGGAAGGCTACACCTTC. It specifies CASSSDREGYTF. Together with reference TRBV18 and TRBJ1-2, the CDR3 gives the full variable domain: NAGVMQNPRHLVRRRGQEARLRCSPMKGHSHVYWYRQLPEEGLKFMVYLQKENIIDESGMPKERFSAEFPKEGPSILRIQQVVRGDSAAYFCASSSDREGYTFGSGTRLTVV.

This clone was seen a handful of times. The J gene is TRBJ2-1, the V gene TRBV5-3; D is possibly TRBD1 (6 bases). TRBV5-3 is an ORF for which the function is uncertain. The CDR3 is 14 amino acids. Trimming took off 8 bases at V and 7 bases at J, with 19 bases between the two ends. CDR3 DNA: TGTGCCAGGACACAGGGAATAAGCATGAATGAGCAGTTCTTC. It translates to CARTQGISMNEQFF.

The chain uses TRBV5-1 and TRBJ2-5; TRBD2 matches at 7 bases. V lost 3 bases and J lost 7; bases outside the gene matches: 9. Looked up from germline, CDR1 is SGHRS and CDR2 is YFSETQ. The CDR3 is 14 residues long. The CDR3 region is CASSSELASGTQYF. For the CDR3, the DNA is TGCGCCAGCAGCTCAGAACTAGCTAGCGGGACCCAGTACTTC.

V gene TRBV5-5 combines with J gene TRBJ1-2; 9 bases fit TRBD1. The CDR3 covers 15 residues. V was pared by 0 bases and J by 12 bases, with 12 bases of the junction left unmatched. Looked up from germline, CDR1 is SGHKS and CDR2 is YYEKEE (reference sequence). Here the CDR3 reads CASSLEGPGQGWNTF. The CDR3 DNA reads TGTGCCAGCAGCTTGGAGGGGCCGGGACAGGGATGGAACACCTTC.

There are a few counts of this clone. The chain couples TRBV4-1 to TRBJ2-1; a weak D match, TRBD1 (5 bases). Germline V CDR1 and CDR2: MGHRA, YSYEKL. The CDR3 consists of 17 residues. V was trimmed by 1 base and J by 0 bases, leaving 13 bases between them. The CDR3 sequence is CASSQGYPDNSYNEQFF. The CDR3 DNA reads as TGCGCCAGCAGCCAAGGTTATCCGGACAACTCCTACAATGAGCAGTTCTTC.

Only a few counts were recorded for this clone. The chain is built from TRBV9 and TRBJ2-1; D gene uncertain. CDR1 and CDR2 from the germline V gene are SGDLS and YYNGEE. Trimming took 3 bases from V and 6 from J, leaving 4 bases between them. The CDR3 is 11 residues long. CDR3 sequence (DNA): TGTGCCAGCAGCGACAGCAATGAGCAGTTCTTC. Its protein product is CASSDSNEQFF.

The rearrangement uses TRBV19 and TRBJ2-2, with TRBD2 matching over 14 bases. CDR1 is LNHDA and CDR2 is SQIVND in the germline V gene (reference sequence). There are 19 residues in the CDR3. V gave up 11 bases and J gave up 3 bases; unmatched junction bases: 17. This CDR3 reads CARPGTSGRAPGDTGELFF. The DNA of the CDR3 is TGTGCCCGACCCGGGACTAGCGGGAGAGCCCCAGGGGACACCGGGGAGCTGTTTTTT.

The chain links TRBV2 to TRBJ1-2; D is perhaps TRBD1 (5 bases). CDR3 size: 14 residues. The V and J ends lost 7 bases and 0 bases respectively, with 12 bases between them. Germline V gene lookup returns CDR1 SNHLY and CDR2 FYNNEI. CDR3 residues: CASNPDRTNYGYTF. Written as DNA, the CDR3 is TGTGCCAGCAATCCTGACAGAACTAACTATGGCTACACCTTC.

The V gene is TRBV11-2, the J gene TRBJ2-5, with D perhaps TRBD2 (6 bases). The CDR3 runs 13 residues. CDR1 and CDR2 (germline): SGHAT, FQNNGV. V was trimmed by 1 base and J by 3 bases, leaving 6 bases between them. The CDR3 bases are TGTGCCAGCAGCTTAGGGACTAAAGAGACCCAGTACTTC. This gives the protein CASSLGTKETQYF.

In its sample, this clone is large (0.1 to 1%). The DNA for the CDR3 is TGTGCCAGCAGCTTAGGAGCGAAATCCGCTGGCTACACCTTC. Amino acid sequence: CASSLGAKSAGYTF. The chain joins TRBV7-8 to TRBJ1-2, with no clear D. V lost 1 base and J lost 7, with 13 bases in between. Germline V gives CDR1 SGHVS, CDR2 FQNEAQ. CDR3 length: 14 residues.

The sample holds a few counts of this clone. The chain's CDR3 is CASSHPGQGPTYEQYV. Here the CDR3 DNA reads TGTGCCAGCAGCCACCCAGGGCAGGGGCCCACTTACGAGCAGTACGTC. This sequence joins TRBV21-1 and TRBJ2-7; the table's D call TRBD1 went unverified against the DNA. TRBV21-1 is a documented pseudogene. The CDR3 sequence is 16 residues long.